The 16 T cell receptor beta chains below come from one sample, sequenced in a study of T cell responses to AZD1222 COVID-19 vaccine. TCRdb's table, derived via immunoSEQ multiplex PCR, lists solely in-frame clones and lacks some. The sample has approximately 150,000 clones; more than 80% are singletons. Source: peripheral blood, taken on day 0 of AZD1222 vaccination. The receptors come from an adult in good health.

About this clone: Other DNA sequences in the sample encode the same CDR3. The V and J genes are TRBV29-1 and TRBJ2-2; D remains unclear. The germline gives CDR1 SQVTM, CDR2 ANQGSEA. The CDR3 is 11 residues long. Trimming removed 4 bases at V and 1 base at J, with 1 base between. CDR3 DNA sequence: TGCAGCGTTGGGAACACCGGGGAGCTGTTTTTT. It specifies CSVGNTGELFF.

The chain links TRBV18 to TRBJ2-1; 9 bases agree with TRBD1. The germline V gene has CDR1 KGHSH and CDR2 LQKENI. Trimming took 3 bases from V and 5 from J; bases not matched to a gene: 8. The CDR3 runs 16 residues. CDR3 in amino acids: CASSPGTGTGHNEQFF. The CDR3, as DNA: TGTGCCAGCTCACCCGGGACAGGGACGGGGCACAATGAGCAGTTCTTC.

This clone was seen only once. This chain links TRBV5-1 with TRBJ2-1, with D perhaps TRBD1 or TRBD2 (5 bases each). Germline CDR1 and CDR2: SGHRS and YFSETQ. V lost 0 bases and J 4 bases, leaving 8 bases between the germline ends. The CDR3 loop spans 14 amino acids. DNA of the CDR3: TGCGCCAGCAGCTTGGCCGGGACGTACAATGAGCAGTTCTTC. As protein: CASSLAGTYNEQFF.

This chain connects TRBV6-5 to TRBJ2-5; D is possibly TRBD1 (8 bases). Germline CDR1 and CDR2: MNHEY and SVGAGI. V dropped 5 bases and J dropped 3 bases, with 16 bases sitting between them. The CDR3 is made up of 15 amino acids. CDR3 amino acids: CASSIGQGGEETQYF. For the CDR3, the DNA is TGTGCCAGCAGTATCGGACAGGGAGGGGAAGAGACCCAGTACTTC.

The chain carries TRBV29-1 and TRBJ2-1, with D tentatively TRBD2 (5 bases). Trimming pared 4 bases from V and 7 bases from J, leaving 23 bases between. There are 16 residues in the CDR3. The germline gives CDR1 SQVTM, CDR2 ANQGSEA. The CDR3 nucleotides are TGCAGCGTTGCCCCCCAGCGAGCGGTGCTCGGGAATGAGCAGTTCTTC. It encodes CSVAPQRAVLGNEQFF.

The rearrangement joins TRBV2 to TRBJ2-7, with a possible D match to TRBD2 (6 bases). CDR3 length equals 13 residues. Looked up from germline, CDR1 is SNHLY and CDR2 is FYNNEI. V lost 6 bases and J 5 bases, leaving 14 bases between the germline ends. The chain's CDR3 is CASRGGDKDEQYF. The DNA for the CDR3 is TGTGCCAGCAGGGGAGGTGACAAAGACGAGCAGTACTTC.

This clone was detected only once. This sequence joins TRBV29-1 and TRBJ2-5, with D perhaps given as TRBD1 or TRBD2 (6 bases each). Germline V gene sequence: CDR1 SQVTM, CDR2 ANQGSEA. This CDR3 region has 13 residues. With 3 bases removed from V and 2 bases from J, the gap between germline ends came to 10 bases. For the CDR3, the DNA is TGCAGCGTTGATGGGGGGCTACAAGAGACCCAGTACTTC. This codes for CSVDGGLQETQYF.

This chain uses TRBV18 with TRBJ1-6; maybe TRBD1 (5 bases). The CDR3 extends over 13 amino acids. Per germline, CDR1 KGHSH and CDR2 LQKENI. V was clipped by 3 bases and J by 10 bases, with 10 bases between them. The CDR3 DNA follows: TGTGCCAGCTCACCGGGACCGACCTCACCCCTCCACTTT. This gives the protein CASSPGPTSPLHF.

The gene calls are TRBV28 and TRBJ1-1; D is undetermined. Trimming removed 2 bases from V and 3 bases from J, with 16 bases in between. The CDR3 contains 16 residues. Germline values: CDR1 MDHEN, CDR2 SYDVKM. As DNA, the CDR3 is TGTGCCAGCAGTTTAATTCAGGAGGGTTGGTACACTGAAGCTTTCTTT. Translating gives CASSLIQEGWYTEAFF.

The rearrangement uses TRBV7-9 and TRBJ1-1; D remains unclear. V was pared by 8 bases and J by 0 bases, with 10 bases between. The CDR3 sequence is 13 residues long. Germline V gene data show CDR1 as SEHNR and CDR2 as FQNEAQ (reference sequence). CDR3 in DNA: TGTGCCAGCTCGCAGCTTATGAACACTGAAGCTTTCTTT. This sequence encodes CASSQLMNTEAFF.

The CDR3, as DNA: TGTGCCAGCAAGGGGGCTAGCGGGAGGGTAGATACGCAGTATTTT. This translates into CASKGASGRVDTQYF. The chain links TRBV2 to TRBJ2-3, with 12 nucleotides matching TRBD2. After removal of 7 bases from V and 5 bases from J, the junction contained 7 bases not matched to a gene. Per germline, CDR1 SNHLY and CDR2 FYNNEI. This CDR3 has 15 residues.

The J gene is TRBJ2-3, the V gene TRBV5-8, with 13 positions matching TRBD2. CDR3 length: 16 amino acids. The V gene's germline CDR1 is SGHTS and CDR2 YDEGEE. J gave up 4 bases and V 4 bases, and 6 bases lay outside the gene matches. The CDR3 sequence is CASSRGLAGVADTQYF. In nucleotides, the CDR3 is TGTGCCAGCAGCCGCGGACTAGCGGGAGTTGCAGATACGCAGTATTTT. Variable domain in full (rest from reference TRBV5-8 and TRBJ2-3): EAGVTQSPTHLIKTRGQQATLRCSPISGHTSVYWYQQALGLGLQFLLWYDEGEERNRGNFPPRFSGRQFPNYSSELNVNALELEDSALYLCASSRGLAGVADTQYFGPGTRLTVL.

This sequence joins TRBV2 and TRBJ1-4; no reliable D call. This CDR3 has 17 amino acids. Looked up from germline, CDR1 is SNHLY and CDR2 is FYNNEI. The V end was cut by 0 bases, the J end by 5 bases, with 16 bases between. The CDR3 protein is CASSEAPPGRSNEKLFF. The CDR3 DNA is TGTGCCAGCAGTGAAGCTCCTCCGGGAAGGTCCAATGAAAAACTGTTTTTT.

CDR3 loop: CASRQGTEAFF. CDR3 in DNA: TGTGCCTCCCGACAGGGAACTGAAGCTTTCTTT. The genes are TRBV12-3 or TRBV12-4 and TRBJ1-1, with TRBD1 matching over 7 bases. V was pared by 11 bases and J by 5 bases, with 5 bases of the junction left unmatched. The CDR3 length is 11 residues.

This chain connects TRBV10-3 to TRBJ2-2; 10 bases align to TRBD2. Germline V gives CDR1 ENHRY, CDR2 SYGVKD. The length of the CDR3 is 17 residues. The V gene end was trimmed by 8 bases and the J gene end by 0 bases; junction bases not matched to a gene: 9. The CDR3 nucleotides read TGTGCCATCTCTGGGACTAGCGCGGATACGAACACCGGGGAGCTGTTTTTT. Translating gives CAISGTSADTNTGELFF.

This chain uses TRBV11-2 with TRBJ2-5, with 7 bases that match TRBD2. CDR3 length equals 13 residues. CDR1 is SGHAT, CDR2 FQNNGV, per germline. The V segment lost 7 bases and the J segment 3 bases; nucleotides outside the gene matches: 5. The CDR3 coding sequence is TGTGCCAGCATTAGACTAGCTGAAGAGACCCAGTACTTC. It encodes CASIRLAEETQYF. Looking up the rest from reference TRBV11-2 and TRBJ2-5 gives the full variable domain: EAGVAQSPRYKIIEKRQSVAFWCNPISGHATLYWYQQILGQGPKLLIQFQNNGVVDDSQLPKDRFSAERLKGVDSTLKIQPAKLEDSAVYLCASIRLAEETQYFGPGTRLLVL.